These T cell receptor beta chains were read from a single sample in a study of blood T cell repertoires in COVID-19. Only in-frame clones appear in the TCRdb table, and some are missing; sequencing was by immunoSEQ multiplex PCR. The sample yields 190,000 or so clones, about 93% seen once. Sample: peripheral blood. These receptors all stem from a man aged 25 to 40 with COVID-19, enrolled during active disease. Each CDR3 is given with its conserved first and last residue. A D gene is named only where the DNA matches it firmly. The size of a clone is reported for some rows only, either as once, few or many, or as a class for expanded clones.

J gene: TRBJ2-3; CDR3 length: 15; D gene: NA; V gene: TRBV9; clone size: NA; CDR3 protein: CASSVDVYFTDTQYF; CDR3 DNA: TGTGCCAGCAGCGTAGACGTGTACTTCACAGATACGCAGTATTTT
J gene: TRBJ1-2; CDR3 length: 13; D gene: NA; V gene: TRBV27; clone size: NA; CDR3 protein: CASSLNRGNGYTF; CDR3 DNA: TGTGCCAGCAGTTTAAATCGGGGAAATGGCTACACCTTC
J gene: TRBJ2-5; CDR3 length: 18; D gene: TRBD2; V gene: TRBV5-1; clone size: many; CDR3 protein: CASSGTSLAGAPVETQYF; CDR3 DNA: TGCGCCAGCAGCGGGACTTCACTAGCGGGGGCGCCTGTGGAGACCCAGTACTTC
J gene: TRBJ2-5; CDR3 length: 14; D gene: NA; V gene: TRBV9; clone size: NA; CDR3 protein: CASSVEGRPETQYF; CDR3 DNA: TGTGCCAGCAGCGTAGAGGGGCGCCCAGAGACCCAGTACTTC
J gene: TRBJ2-5; CDR3 length: 15; D gene: NA; V gene: TRBV5-5; clone size: NA; CDR3 protein: CASSLGETSGETQYF; CDR3 DNA: TGTGCCAGCAGCTTGGGAGAGACTAGTGGAGAGACCCAGTACTTC
J gene: TRBJ1-1; CDR3 length: 15; D gene: NA; V gene: TRBV28; clone size: once; CDR3 protein: CASSLNSGRGTEAFF; CDR3 DNA: TGTGCCAGCAGTCTGAACTCAGGGCGGGGCACTGAAGCTTTCTTT
J gene: TRBJ1-2; CDR3 length: 13; D gene: NA; V gene: TRBV18; clone size: NA; CDR3 protein: CASSRLGDGGYTF; CDR3 DNA: TGTGCCAGCTCACGCCTCGGGGATGGGGGCTACACCTTC
J gene: TRBJ1-5; CDR3 length: 16; D gene: NA; V gene: TRBV27; clone size: NA; CDR3 protein: CASSPTGAYSNQPQHF; CDR3 DNA: TGTGCCAGCAGCCCTACAGGAGCCTATAGCAATCAGCCCCAGCATTTT
J gene: TRBJ2-5; CDR3 length: 15; D gene: TRBD1; V gene: TRBV10-1; clone size: NA; CDR3 protein: CASSESGHRGETQYF; CDR3 DNA: TGCGCCAGCAGTGAGTCGGGGCACAGGGGAGAGACCCAGTACTTC
J gene: TRBJ1-6; CDR3 length: 15; D gene: NA; V gene: TRBV25-1; clone size: NA; CDR3 protein: CASSRAGRGNSPLHF; CDR3 DNA: TGTGCCAGCAGTCGCGCGGGACGGGGTAATTCACCCCTCCACTTT
J gene: TRBJ1-2; CDR3 length: 14; D gene: NA; V gene: TRBV3-1/TRBV3-2; clone size: NA; CDR3 protein: CASSQEGGGYGYTF; CDR3 DNA: TGTGCCAGCAGCCAAGAGGGGGGAGGCTATGGCTACACCTTC